This TCR beta chain was identified during a study of blood T cells in healthy people across ages. A second about 7 to 11 cycle PCR used barcoded and J-beta primers. Each CDR3 protein gets one entry after TCRdb re-called the 5' RACE reads with MiXCR. The data show 800,000 or so distinct CDR3 sequences, 55% to 65% seen once. The TCR was taken from a man aged 25 to 40 in good health. The sample was blood.

The CDR3 bases are TGTGCCAGCTCACCCGATCTTGGCTACGAGCAGTACTTC. The encoded protein is CASSPDLGYEQYF. The chain employs TRBV18 and TRBJ2-7, with D unclear. CDR3 size: 13 residues. V was shortened by 3 bases and J by 3 bases, with 9 bases between the two germline ends. Germline V gene sequence: CDR1 KGHSH, CDR2 LQKENI.